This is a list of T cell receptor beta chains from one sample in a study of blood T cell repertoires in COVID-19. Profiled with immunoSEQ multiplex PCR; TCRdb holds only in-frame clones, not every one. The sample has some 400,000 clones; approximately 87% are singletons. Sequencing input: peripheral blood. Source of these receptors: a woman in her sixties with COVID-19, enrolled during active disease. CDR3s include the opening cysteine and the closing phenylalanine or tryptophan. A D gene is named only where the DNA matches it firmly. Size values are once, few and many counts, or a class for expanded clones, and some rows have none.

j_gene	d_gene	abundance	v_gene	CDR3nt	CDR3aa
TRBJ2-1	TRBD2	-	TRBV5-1	TGCGCCAGCAGCCTACCGGGACTAGGGTCCTACAATGAGCAGTTCTTC	CASSLPGLGSYNEQFF
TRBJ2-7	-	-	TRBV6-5	TGTGCCAGCAGTTACTCGAAAGGAGCTCCAAACTACGAGCAGTACTTC	CASSYSKGAPNYEQYF
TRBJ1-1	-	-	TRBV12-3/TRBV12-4	TGTGCCAGCAGCGAGGACAGTAACACTGAAGCTTTCTTT	CASSEDSNTEAFF
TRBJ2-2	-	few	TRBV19	TGTGCCAGTAGGCCCGGGACATGGACCGGGGAGCTGTTTTTT	CASRPGTWTGELFF
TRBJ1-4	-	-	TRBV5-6	TGTGCCAGCAGCCGACGTTGGGAGGATGAAAAACTGTTTTTT	CASSRRWEDEKLFF
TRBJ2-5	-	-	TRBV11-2	TGTGCCAGCAGCTTTTCTGGCGGGGTGCAGACCCAGTACTTC	CASSFSGGVQTQYF
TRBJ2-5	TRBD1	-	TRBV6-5	TGTGCCAGCAGGGCATACAGGGGAAGGCAAGAGACCCAGTACTTC	CASRAYRGRQETQYF
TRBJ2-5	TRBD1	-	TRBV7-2	TGTGCCAGCAGCTTTGACAGGGGTAGAGAGACCCAGTACTTC	CASSFDRGRETQYF
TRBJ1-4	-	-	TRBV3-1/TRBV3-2	TGTGCCAGCAGCCTTGGAGGTGGTGTAAAACTGTTTTTT	CASSLGGGVKLFF
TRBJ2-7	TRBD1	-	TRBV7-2	TGTGCCAGCAGCTTCCGGGACAGTCATTCCTACGAGCAGTACTTC	CASSFRDSHSYEQYF
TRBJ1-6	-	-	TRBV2	TGTGCCAGCAGTCTGTTGGGGGGGGCGAATAATTCACCCCTCCACTTT	CASSLLGGANNSPLHF
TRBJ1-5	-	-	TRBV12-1	TGTGCCAGCAGCTCCGACTGGGACAGTCCTCCCGATCTGGCCCAGCATTTT	CASSSDWDSPPDLAQHF
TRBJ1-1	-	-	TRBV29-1	TGCAGCGTCCATCCCGTCCAGGGGCGAACTGAAGCTTTCTTT	CSVHPVQGRTEAFF
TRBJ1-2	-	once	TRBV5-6	TGTGCCAGCACTGGGACTGCTGGCTACACCTTC	CASTGTAGYTF
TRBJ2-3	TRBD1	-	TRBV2	TGTGCCAGCAGTATGGGACAGGTTCCGCCAGATACGCAGTATTTT	CASSMGQVPPDTQYF
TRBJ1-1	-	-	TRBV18	TGTGCCAGCTCACCATACGGGGAAGGGAAAAACACTGAAGCTTTCTTT	CASSPYGEGKNTEAFF
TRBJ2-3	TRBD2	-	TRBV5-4	TGTGCCAGCAGCTCCAGCGGGGGGGCCGAGAATACGCAGTATTTT	CASSSSGGAENTQYF
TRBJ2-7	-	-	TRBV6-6	TGTGCCAGCAGTTACAAGCTCCCTAGCTCCTACGAGCAGTACTTC	CASSYKLPSSYEQYF
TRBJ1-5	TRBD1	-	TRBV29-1	TGCAGCGTTGAACAGGGGGCCAGCAATCAGCCCCAGCATTTT	CSVEQGASNQPQHF
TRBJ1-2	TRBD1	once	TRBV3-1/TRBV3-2	TGTGCCAGCCATGGACAGGGCTATGGCTACACCTTC	CASHGQGYGYTF